This T cell receptor beta chain appears in the sequencing data of a study of cytotoxic CD8 clonotypes in ibrutinib-treated CLL. As for the study in general: Response samples were taken after a median of approximately 11 months on treatment, range 6 to 36.

Sequenced by immunoSEQ multiplex PCR; TCRdb stores in-frame clones only, minus some. Among 110,000 to 150,000 clones, 60% to 85% were seen once, and the ten largest hold 28%. This clone was observed at least ten times. This clonotype was obtained from a human donor with chronic lymphocytic leukemia. The material was PBMCs, obtained after 12 months of ibrutinib treatment.

DNA for the CDR3: TGTGCCAGCAGTGACAGGGAAGGGGTAGAGACCCAGTACTTC. It encodes CASSDREGVETQYF. This sequence joins TRBV25-1 and TRBJ2-5; D may be TRBD1 (5 bases). The V gene lost 3 bases and the J gene lost 4 bases, with 12 bases spanning the gap. The germline gives CDR1 MGHDK, CDR2 SYGVNS. This CDR3 spans 14 amino acids.